Shown below are 7 T cell receptor beta chains from a single sample sequenced in a study of cytomegalovirus exposure and HLA in healthy donors. PCR involved 60 Vbeta and 13 Jbeta primers. Profiling relied on immunoSEQ multiplex PCR, and the TCRdb table lists in-frame clones only, not all of them. The data show some 120,000 clones, 81% seen once. Sequenced sample: PBMCs. Source of these receptors: a man aged 18 to 29 in good health and CMV-seronegative.

The V and J genes are TRBV5-1 and TRBJ1-4, with 12 bases that match TRBD1. V gave up 3 bases and J gave up 11 bases; unmatched junction bases: 8. The length of the CDR3 is 15 residues. Per germline, CDR1 SGHRS and CDR2 YFSETQ. The CDR3 nucleotides are TGCGCCAGCAGCTCAACCGGGACAGGGGGCAAGAAACTGTTTTTT. Encoded protein: CASSSTGTGGKKLFF.

J is TRBJ1-2 and V is TRBV29-1, with TRBD1 matching over 9 bases. Germline CDR1 SQVTM, CDR2 ANQGSEA. Trimming took 4 bases from V and 6 from J; bases not matched to a gene: 6. The CDR3 is 13 residues long. The CDR3 region is CSVGQGGTHGYTF. CDR3 nucleotide sequence: TGCAGCGTTGGACAGGGGGGGACCCATGGCTACACCTTC.

The chain combines TRBV29-1 with TRBJ2-1; a possible D gene is TRBD1 (6 bases). With 2 bases removed from V and 0 bases from J, the gap between germline ends came to 11 bases. The CDR3 has 15 residues. Per the germline V gene, CDR1 is SQVTM and CDR2 is ANQGSEA. CDR3 bases: TGCAGCGTTGAAAGGGGGATAGGCTCCTACAATGAGCAGTTCTTC. This sequence encodes CSVERGIGSYNEQFF.

About this clone: One end of the junction varies from germline; a read error may be responsible. The V call is TRBV7-9, the J call TRBJ1-4, with 7 bases matching TRBD1. The length of the CDR3 is 15 residues. Germline V gene lookup returns CDR1 SEHNR and CDR2 FQNEAQ (reference sequence). CDR3 protein: CSSSLNRGGGEKLFF. As DNA, the CDR3 is TGTTCCAGCAGCTTAAACCGAGGGGGCGGTGAAAAACTGTTTTTT. Full variable domain (missing parts from reference TRBV7-9 and TRBJ1-4): DTGVSQNPRHKITKRGQNVTFRCDPISEHNRLYWYRQTLGQGPEFLTYFQNEAQLEKSRLLSDRFSAERPKGSFSTLEIQRTEQGDSAMYLCSSSLNRGGGEKLFFGSGTQLSVL.

The V call is TRBV14, the J call TRBJ2-1; 8 bases are shared with TRBD2. From germline, CDR1 is SGHDN and CDR2 FVKESK. The CDR3 is made up of 14 amino acids. Trimming removed 4 bases from V and 8 bases from J; junction bases left unmatched: 7. The CDR3 sequence is CASSPGGDRYEQFF. The DNA of the CDR3 is TGTGCCAGCAGCCCGGGGGGGGATCGGTATGAGCAGTTCTTC.

The chain joins TRBV6-1 to TRBJ1-6; D may be TRBD1 (5 bases). The CDR3 runs to 13 residues. Germline CDR1 is MNHNS and CDR2 is SASEGT. Trimming shortened V by 7 bases and J by 7 bases, and 11 bases separated the two germline ends. CDR3 sequence (DNA): TGTGCCAGCATAGTTTCAGGGAATTCACCCCTCCACTTT. It encodes CASIVSGNSPLHF.

The chain recombines TRBV6-5 with TRBJ1-3; D perhaps matches TRBD1 (5 bases). Looked up from germline, CDR1 is MNHEY and CDR2 is SVGAGI. V lost 6 bases and J lost 4, with 13 bases in between. This CDR3 has 14 residues. CDR3 residues: CASRLGGEGNTIYF. The CDR3 region has the DNA TGTGCCAGCAGACTCGGGGGGGAAGGAAACACCATATATTTT.